This TCR beta chain was sequenced for a study of T cell responses to AZD1222 COVID-19 vaccine listed by TCRdb under 2021. For the study in its entirety: AZD1222 recipients with second doses at about 4 weeks or about 12 weeks were pooled, because spike-specific TCR depth and breadth did not differ between schedules. TCR sequencing covered some 240 trial participants: 200 to 220 given two doses of AZD1222 and some 25 given two doses of MenACWY control vaccine. Trial participants were enrolled by age into 18-55, 56-69 and 70-plus year subgroups, with approximately 160, 26 and 62 TCR-sequenced participants respectively. What the authors observed across the whole study: Participants were mostly white British and included more females than males, and it was suggested by the authors that clonal diversity may have been underestimated. Reportedly, almost half of the unique spike-specific TCRs recognized epitopes lying outside the regions that are mutated in the B.1.351 and B.1.1.7 variants. Conclusions about previously exposed vaccinees are limited because only six or seven AZD1222 recipients were SARS-CoV-2 seropositive at baseline. Because no samples from the day 14 peak response were available, repertoires could be characterized only after the peak T cell response. The 56-69-year group was small, and its depth increase did not reach significance, likely because of low power. After two AZD1222 doses, spike-specific TCR breadth and depth were significantly higher than at day 0 and than in MenACWY recipients. Vaccine-associated CD4 TCRs spanned the whole spike protein, with dominant responses in regions 160-218 and 743-854.

CDR1 and CDR2, looked up from the germline V gene, are KGHSH and LQKENI. The junction shows trimming of 0 bases on V and 1 base on J, and the gene matches do not reach 1 base of it. Spanning cysteine to phenylalanine, the CDR3 consists of 16 amino acids. Only the CDR3 DNA stays, 48 bases, in frame from base 1. As concerns this clone: Its antigen is not yet known. Per-base quality was not reported, and no clone a single base away is much larger than it.

The CDR3 regions of human TCRbeta chains were subjected to immunosequencing. For the original study's pipeline: Repertoire TCRs were matched against a reference library of SARS-CoV-2-specific TCRs generated with the MIRA antigen-specificity platform. Breadth was defined as the fraction of unique TCRs that were SARS-CoV-2-associated, and depth was defined as the fraction of total T cells that were SARS-CoV-2-associated. Using the MIRA data, each spike-specific TCR was assigned both to the spike region to which the TCR was reactive and to a CD4 or CD8 class. Log10-transformed breadth and depth values were compared by one-way ANOVA with Sidak's multiple comparisons tests. Entries here come from immuneACCESS through TCRdb and include only in-frame sequences with V and J called. Some clones fail to appear in such tables; in the studies checked, an unresolved V gene covers under half of the shortfall, and the cause of the remainder is unknown. V, J and clone size derive from that table, while D and trimming were established from the DNA sequence. The sample contains about 150,000 clones, 80% to 90% of them found a single time. The top ten hold approximately 5.1% of the sample.

Sample time point, as interpreted from the label and publication: baseline before first vaccination. Vaccinee samples were obtained from the UK trials COV001 and COV002, which included a single-blind randomized controlled phase 2/3 trial of AZD1222 (ChAdOx1 nCoV-19) in healthy adults. Trial participant PBMC samples were collected at day 0 and day 28 after the second dose for TCRbeta chain sequencing. The sample in question was peripheral blood, obtained on day 0 of AZD1222 vaccination. The sequence was collected from an adult in good health. The chain couples TRBV18 to TRBJ2-3, with TRBD2 matching 10 junction bases. This receptor carries the CDR3 CASSPPGTSGTDTQYF. The DNA sequence follows: TGTGCCAGCTCACCACCGGGGACTAGCGGCACAGATACGCAGTATTTT.